This T cell receptor beta chain was identified during a study of OX40 agonist ivuxolimab in advanced cancers. The protocol was immunoSEQ multiplex PCR, while the TCRdb copy is restricted to in-frame clones and leaves out a portion. The sample lists some 85,000 clones, 75% to 95% occurring once. The CDR3 runs to 15 residues. V was pared by 1 base and J by 1 base, with 11 bases between. The germline V gene has CDR1 SGHTA and CDR2 FQGNSA. Study outcomes and limitations: In the expanded peripheral T cells, antigen specificity was never determined.

Regarding this clone: What it binds is not known.

Sequencing was performed on CD4+ or CD8+ T cells sorted from blood, taken in a trial of the OX40 agonist ivuxolimab. The sequence was collected from an adult with an advanced solid tumor such as melanoma, head and neck, liver or kidney cancer. V is TRBV7-2 and J is TRBJ2-7; D perhaps matches TRBD1 (5 bases). CDR3 in amino acids: CASSLDGQGSYEQYF. The CDR3 DNA follows: TGTGCCAGCAGCTTAGATGGTCAGGGTTCCTACGAGCAGTACTTC.